This T cell receptor beta chain was recorded in a study of human T cells and chemical hapten exposure. Study information: The variation in per-sample TCR yields arose mainly from small differences in pooled library volumes.

The CDR3 totals 15 residues. V was cut by 0 bases and J by 3 bases, with 14 bases left in between. The germline CDR1 and CDR2 sequences are DFQATT and SNEGSKA (reference sequence). TCRdb processed the RACE reads anew with MiXCR; each CDR3 protein has one entry. The repertoire has approximately 52,000 distinct CDR3 sequences, over 8% of them found once; the top ten carry more than 13%. Study-level results: Expanded TCRs grouped into significantly more large CDR3 similarity clusters than controls produced.

Many counts were recorded for this clonotype. Antigen: not known. Time point specified: pre-sensitization, week 0. As to treatment: therapeutic diphenylcyclopropenone sensitization with weekly scalp DPC. Prior to application of each patch test, blood was drawn. The sequence was collected from a woman aged 40 to 49 with alopecia areata. Some clones in this sample may be carry-over from other donors' samples. The specimen was whole blood, collected in connection with sensitization to the hapten diphenylcyclopropenone (DPC). V is TRBV20-1 and J is TRBJ2-5; no clear D. CDR3 DNA sequence: TGCAGTGCTAGAGATCTGAGTCAGGCGGAAGAGACCCAGTACTTC. As protein: CSARDLSQAEETQYF.